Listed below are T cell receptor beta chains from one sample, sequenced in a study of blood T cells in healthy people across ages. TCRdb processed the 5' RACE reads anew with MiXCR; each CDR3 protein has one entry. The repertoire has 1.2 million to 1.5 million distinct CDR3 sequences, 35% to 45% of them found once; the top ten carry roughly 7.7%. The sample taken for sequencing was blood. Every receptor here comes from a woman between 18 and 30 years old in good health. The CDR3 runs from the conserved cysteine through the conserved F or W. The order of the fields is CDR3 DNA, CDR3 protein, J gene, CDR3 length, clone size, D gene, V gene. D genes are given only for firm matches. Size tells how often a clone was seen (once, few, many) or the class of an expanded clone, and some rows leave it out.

TGTGCCAGCACATCCGAGTATTCCGGGACACTGGGGTTCTTC,CASTSEYSGTLGFF,TRBJ2-1,14,few,.,TRBV2
TGTGCCACCAGCAGAGATATAGGGGGGGTCTATGGCTACACCTTC,CATSRDIGGVYGYTF,TRBJ1-2,15,.,.,TRBV15
TGTGCCAGCAGTTTATCGAGGTCTTCTGGCTACACCTTC,CASSLSRSSGYTF,TRBJ1-2,13,few,.,TRBV27
TGTGCCAGCAGTGACCAATACAATGAGCAGTACTTC,CASSDQYNEQYF,TRBJ2-7,12,.,.,TRBV12-3/TRBV12-4
TGTGCCAGCAGCCCGACAGGGGCTTGGGAAAAACTGTTTTTT,CASSPTGAWEKLFF,TRBJ1-4,14,.,TRBD1,TRBV7-9
TGCAGCGTTGGTCGAGGCGCAGATACGCAGTATTTT,CSVGRGADTQYF,TRBJ2-3,12,.,.,TRBV29-1
TGCGCCAGCAGCCGGGACAGGGCCTCCTACAATGAGCAGTTCTTC,CASSRDRASYNEQFF,TRBJ2-1,15,.,TRBD1,TRBV5-1
TGCAGTGCTAAACGGGAGGGTTCCTACGAGCAGTACTTC,CSAKREGSYEQYF,TRBJ2-7,13,.,TRBD2,TRBV20-1
TGTGCCAGCAGTGTAGGCAGTTACTACGAGCAGTACTTC,CASSVGSYYEQYF,TRBJ2-7,13,.,.,TRBV2
TGCGCCAGCAGTGATCACAGAAACATGAACACTGAAGCTTTCTTT,CASSDHRNMNTEAFF,TRBJ1-1,15,.,.,TRBV10-1
TGTGTCAGCCAACCAGGAGAGTCCTACAATGAGCAGTTCTTC,CVSQPGESYNEQFF,TRBJ2-1,14,.,.,TRBV27
TGTGCCAGCAGCTTAGCACAAGGGACAGGGTCTAGCACAGATACGCAGTATTTT,CASSLAQGTGSSTDTQYF,TRBJ2-3,18,.,TRBD1,TRBV7-9
TGCAGCGTTGCATGGCAGTCCTACGAGCAGTACTTC,CSVAWQSYEQYF,TRBJ2-7,12,.,.,TRBV29-1
TGTGCCAGCAGTTACGACAGGGCTTATAATTCACCCCTCCACTTT,CASSYDRAYNSPLHF,TRBJ1-6,15,.,TRBD1,TRBV6-6
TGCAGCGTGGGGGGACGGCCGTTCCTGGATACGCAGTCTTTT,CSVGGRPFLDTQSF,TRBJ2-3,14,.,.,TRBV29-1
TGCAGTGCCTCAGCGGGAGGAGTGACAGATACGCAGTATTTT,CSASAGGVTDTQYF,TRBJ2-3,14,.,TRBD2,TRBV20-1
TGTGCCAGCAGTGAATCATGGGATCAGCCCCAGCATTTT,CASSESWDQPQHF,TRBJ1-5,13,few,.,TRBV2
TGTGCCAGCGCAAAACAGGACTATCGGAACGAGCAGTACTTC,CASAKQDYRNEQYF,TRBJ2-7,14,.,.,TRBV12-3/TRBV12-4
TGTGCCAGCAGTTACTTTCCGGTTATGAACACTGAAGCTTTCTTT,CASSYFPVMNTEAFF,TRBJ1-1,15,.,.,TRBV6-6
TGCGCCAGCAGCGAAGAGACAGTGGATACGCAGTATTTT,CASSEETVDTQYF,TRBJ2-3,13,few,.,TRBV4-1
TGTACCACCCGCACATACTGGAGGGCCGCCAGAGAGACCCAGTACTTC,CTTRTYWRAARETQYF,TRBJ2-5,16,.,.,TRBV10-3
TGTGCCAGCGCTAATGAGCAGTTCTTC,CASANEQFF,TRBJ2-1,9,few,.,TRBV7-9
TGTGCCAGCAGGACCTGGGCAGGGGGCGTGAGCGGCTACACCTTC,CASRTWAGGVSGYTF,TRBJ1-2,15,.,TRBD1,TRBV2
TGTGCCAGCAGCCGAACTACGGCGGGACGGCTCAATCAGCCCCAGCATTTT,CASSRTTAGRLNQPQHF,TRBJ1-5,17,.,.,TRBV6-1
TGTGCCAGCAGTTTAGGGGATGGGGATTCACCCCTCCACTTT,CASSLGDGDSPLHF,TRBJ1-6,14,few,.,TRBV27
TGTGCCAGCAGTTACTCGGCGACAGTTTCCTACGAGCAGTACTTC,CASSYSATVSYEQYF,TRBJ2-7,15,.,.,TRBV6-5
TGTGCCAGCAGTTCCCTCCGGAGCGCCGGGGAGCTGTTTTTT,CASSSLRSAGELFF,TRBJ2-2,14,.,.,TRBV2
TGTGCCAGCGAGACAGGGTTCGGCTACACCTTC,CASETGFGYTF,TRBJ1-2,11,.,TRBD1,TRBV12-3/TRBV12-4
TGTGCCAGGAGGTTCGGCGGGAGAGCTTTCTTT,CARRFGGRAFF,TRBJ1-1,11,.,.,TRBV3-1
TGTGCCAGCACCCTACTAGGTGAGCAGTTCTTC,CASTLLGEQFF,TRBJ2-1,11,.,.,TRBV12-3/TRBV12-4
TGTGCTAGTGGTTTGGGGGGGGCGAGAACTGAAGCTTTCTTT,CASGLGGARTEAFF,TRBJ1-1,14,.,.,TRBV12-5
TGTGCCAGCAGACGGGTGGCTAGCGGCTCCTTGAACTACGAGCAGTACTTC,CASRRVASGSLNYEQYF,TRBJ2-7,17,.,TRBD2,TRBV6-1
TGTGCCAGCAGTCGTAGAAGGGTCTACGAGCAGTACTTC,CASSRRRVYEQYF,TRBJ2-7,13,few,.,TRBV2
TGTGCCAGCAGCCAAACAGGGACGGCGGGTGGCTACACCTTC,CASSQTGTAGGYTF,TRBJ1-2,14,.,.,TRBV4-2
TGTGCCACCTTTGCCGGGACAGGGGGCGGTGAAGCTTTCTTT,CATFAGTGGGEAFF,TRBJ1-1,14,few,TRBD1,TRBV7-8
TGTGCCAGCAGCCCCGACGGGATGGGACAGGGGGCTGGCTACACCTTC,CASSPDGMGQGAGYTF,TRBJ1-2,16,.,TRBD1,TRBV7-8
TGTGCCAGCAGCTTCGGCAGGGTCGAGCAGTACTTC,CASSFGRVEQYF,TRBJ2-7,12,.,.,TRBV5-5
TGTGCCAGCAGCCCCGCCCTGTACCAAGAGACCCAGTACTTC,CASSPALYQETQYF,TRBJ2-5,14,few,.,TRBV28
TGTGCCAGCAGAAGAGCGGGGGGGATCTACAATGAGCAGTTCTTC,CASRRAGGIYNEQFF,TRBJ2-1,15,few,TRBD2,TRBV6-1
TGCAGTGCTAGACAGGCGGGAGTTAACTACAATGAGCAGTACTTC,CSARQAGVNYNEQYF,TRBJ2-7,15,.,TRBD2,TRBV20-1
TGTGCCAGCAGTTTAATGGATGCGACCTACGAGCAGTACTTC,CASSLMDATYEQYF,TRBJ2-7,14,few,.,TRBV12-3/TRBV12-4
TGTGCCAGCAGCTTAGGACCAATAGATTACAATGAGCAGTTCTTC,CASSLGPIDYNEQFF,TRBJ2-1,15,.,.,TRBV7-2
TGTGCCATCAGTGAGTCAAGAGGGGGTGGTTACGAGCAGTACTTC,CAISESRGGGYEQYF,TRBJ2-7,15,few,.,TRBV10-3
TGTGCCAGCAGCAGAGGGACAGTCCACGAGCAGTACTTC,CASSRGTVHEQYF,TRBJ2-7,13,.,TRBD1,TRBV5-6
TGTGCCAGCACCAAACTAGGGGCACCAAACACAGATACGCAGTATTTT,CASTKLGAPNTDTQYF,TRBJ2-3,16,few,.,TRBV6-1
TGCAGTGCTAGTGGGACTAGCGGGTCCCAAGAGACCCAGTACTTC,CSASGTSGSQETQYF,TRBJ2-5,15,few,TRBD2,TRBV20-1
TGTGCCAGCAGTGACCGGGACTACAATGAGCAGTACTTC,CASSDRDYNEQYF,TRBJ2-7,13,.,TRBD2,TRBV6-4
TGTGCCAGCAGTTACCGGGGGGGGAAGACCTACGAGCAGTACTTC,CASSYRGGKTYEQYF,TRBJ2-7,15,.,TRBD2,TRBV6-5
TGTGCCAGCAGGCCGGGAGCTAGCCCCGGGGATACGCAGTATTTT,CASRPGASPGDTQYF,TRBJ2-3,15,.,.,TRBV7-9
TGTGCCAGCAGTCGAATCCCTGTTTATAATTCACCTCCCCACTTT,CASSRIPVYNSPPHF,TRBJ1-6,15,few,.,TRBV7-2
TGTGCCAGCAGTTCGCGGATACCGAGCTCTGGAAACACCATATATTTT,CASSSRIPSSGNTIYF,TRBJ1-3,16,.,.,TRBV28
TGCAGTGCTAGAGAGGCACAGAACTATGGCTACACCTTC,CSAREAQNYGYTF,TRBJ1-2,13,few,.,TRBV20-1
TGTGCCTGGAATTGGGTGGACACTGAAGCTTTCTTT,CAWNWVDTEAFF,TRBJ1-1,12,.,.,TRBV30